A single sample is the source of the 3 T cell receptor beta chains below, sequenced in a study of OX40 agonist ivuxolimab in advanced cancers. TCRdb's table, derived via immunoSEQ multiplex PCR, lists solely in-frame clones and lacks some. The table records 60,000 to 75,000 clones, 70% to 90% of them present only once. The input for sequencing was CD4+ or CD8+ T cells sorted from blood, taken in a trial of the OX40 agonist ivuxolimab. The receptors come from an adult with an advanced solid tumor such as melanoma, head and neck, liver or kidney cancer.

The rearrangement uses TRBV7-9 and TRBJ1-1; the D gene is possibly TRBD1 (6 bases). The CDR3 extends over 18 amino acids. Germline loops: CDR1 SEHNR, CDR2 FQNEAQ (reference sequence). With 7 bases removed from V and 5 bases from J, the gap between germline ends came to 29 bases. This CDR3 reads CASTPGAGPREKGTEAFF. CDR3 in DNA: TGTGCCAGCACTCCAGGGGCCGGGCCCAGGGAGAAGGGGACTGAAGCTTTCTTT.

The gene calls are TRBV10-1 and TRBJ2-5, with D possibly TRBD2 on 5 matching bases. V gave up 4 bases and J gave up 6 bases, with 12 bases separating them. The length of the CDR3 is 13 residues. CDR1 and CDR2 (germline): WNHNN, SYGVQD (reference sequence). The DNA for the CDR3 is TGCGCCAGCAGTGTAGGACTCGATAAGACCCAGTACTTC. As protein: CASSVGLDKTQYF.

The V and J genes are TRBV12-5 and TRBJ2-5; D gene unclear. Trimming removed 3 bases from V and 8 bases from J, with 7 bases in between. Germline-derived CDR1 and CDR2 are LGHNT and FRNRAP. This CDR3 has 11 residues. The CDR3 coding sequence is TGTGCTAGTGGTTTACGACAAACCCAGTACTTC. Translation: CASGLRQTQYF.